Described below is a single TCR beta chain sequence and its context. The antigen is unknown. The record originates from a study of T cell repertoires in cytomegalovirus infection. Across the study: Public TCR beta signatures provided an indication of both CMV infection and a matching HLA type.

V dropped 3 bases and J dropped 4; count of bases not matched to a gene: 4. The length of the CDR3 is 15 residues. From germline, CDR1 is LNHNV and CDR2 YYDKDF (reference sequence). Findings and caveats of the study: Summed frequency of public TCR beta families distinguished CMV carriers with the relevant HLA. CMV-specific TCR beta clonotypes restricted by HLA-C were the ones dominating the ex vivo response.

TCRdb called the reads again in MiXCR, with one record for every CDR3 protein. This sample has more than 500,000 distinct CDR3 sequences, with about 17% found just once. The chain combines TRBV15 with TRBJ2-3, with 10 nucleotides matching TRBD2. Sequencing input: CD8+ T cells from PBMCs. The receptor comes from a human donor in good health (CMV status not recorded). Some clones in this sample may be carry-over from other donors' samples. CDR3 region: CATSSPGTSADTQYF. In DNA, the CDR3 is TGTGCCACCAGCAGCCCCGGGACTAGCGCAGATACGCAGTATTTT.